Reported below is one T cell receptor beta chain. Its antigen is unidentified. These data originate in a study of vaccination and CD4 T cells after COVID-19. Overall study: The authors gave control cultures a CEFX pool, an HIV-1 Nef pool, or no peptide.

Sequenced with the Oncomine TCR Beta short-read assay was DNA taken from cultured CD4+ T cells. Extraction of genomic DNA was performed on cultured CD4+ T cells. Via MiXCR, TCRdb re-called the PCR reads, giving one row per CDR3 protein. The profile shows roughly 15,000 distinct CDR3 sequences, about 60% of them singletons. The CDR3 runs to 13 residues. The V end was cut by 0 bases, the J end by 9 bases, with 9 bases between. The germline CDR1 and CDR2 sequences are SGHNT and YENEEA. Treatment described: approximately 9-day PBMC culture with coronavirus spike peptide pools or control peptides (ViraFEST assay).

V gene TRBV11-3 combines with J gene TRBJ2-1; D gene unclear. The receptor's source is a human donor who had recovered from COVID-19. The sequencing sample was made of CD4+ T cells from blood, cultured in vitro. CDR3 nucleotides: TGTGCCAGCAGCTTAGATCTGACCACTGAGCAGTTCTTC. Its protein product is CASSLDLTTEQFF.